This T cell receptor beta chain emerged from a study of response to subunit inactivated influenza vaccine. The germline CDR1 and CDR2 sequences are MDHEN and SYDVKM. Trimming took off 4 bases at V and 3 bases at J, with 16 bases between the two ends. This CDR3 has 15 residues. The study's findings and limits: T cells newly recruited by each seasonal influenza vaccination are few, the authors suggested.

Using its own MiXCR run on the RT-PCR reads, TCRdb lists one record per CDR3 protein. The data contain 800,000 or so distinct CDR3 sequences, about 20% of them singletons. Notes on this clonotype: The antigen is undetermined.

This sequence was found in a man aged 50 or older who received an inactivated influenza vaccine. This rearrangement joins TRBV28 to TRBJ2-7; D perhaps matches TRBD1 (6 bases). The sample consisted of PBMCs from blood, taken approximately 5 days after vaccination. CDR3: CASSSRDTFNYEQYF. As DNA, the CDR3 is TGTGCCAGCAGTTCCCGGGACACCTTTAACTACGAGCAGTACTTC.